The T cell receptor beta chain under discussion was sequenced for a study of blood T cell repertoires in COVID-19. Turning to the study itself: There were acute and convalescent COVID-19 samples, and they came from the United States, Italy and Spain. From T cells, B-cell-depleted T cells, or PBMCs came the material, which was cDNA or gDNA.

As processed by the authors: Estimates of nucleated cell counts were drawn from the amplification of reference gene primers. Clones were sequenced by immunoSEQ multiplex PCR, and TCRdb holds only the in-frame ones, with some missing. The DNA gave D and trimming, while V, J and clone size come from that table. The sample holds about 120,000 clones, 65% to 90% seen once. This CDR3 comprises 17 residues. Per germline, CDR1 SGHTA and CDR2 FQGNSA. The V and J ends lost 1 base and 0 bases, in that order; junction bases with no gene match: 6. The source material was peripheral blood. The chain recombines TRBV7-2 with TRBJ1-3; TRBD1 agrees at 7 bases. The TCR comes from a man older than 75 with acute or convalescent COVID-19. The CDR3 reads CASSLVAGGNSGNTIYF. Written as DNA, the CDR3 is TGTGCCAGCAGCTTAGTTGCAGGGGGGAACTCTGGAAACACCATATATTTT.